This T cell receptor (beta chain) is drawn from a study of blood T cell repertoires in COVID-19. Between the trimmed V and J ends, which lost 2 bases and 1 base, there was a span of 7 bases. CDR1 SGHRS and CDR2 YFSETQ come from the germline V gene. The CDR3 runs to 15 residues. In the source study's methods: Amplification from reference gene primers served as the basis for estimated nucleated cell counts. Sequenced by immunoSEQ multiplex PCR; TCRdb stores in-frame clones only, minus some. V and J calls and clone size are given by that table; D and trimming were obtained from the DNA. The data contain about 90,000 clones, about three quarters of them singletons.

Sequencing input: peripheral blood. This sequence was found in an elderly woman with acute or convalescent COVID-19. The chain links TRBV5-1 to TRBJ2-6; D is possibly TRBD1 (6 bases). The CDR3 bases are TGCGCCAGCAGCTTAACAGGGTCTGGGGCCAACGTCCTGACTTTC. This gives the protein CASSLTGSGANVLTF.